One and the same sample provided the 7 T cell receptor beta chains below, sequenced in a study of regulatory T cells in long-lasting Graves disease. With iRepertoire HTBI primers and Arm-PCR of CDR3 regions, TCR beta libraries were built. TCRdb itself ran the multiplex PCR reads through MiXCR, one entry per CDR3 protein. The table records over 500,000 distinct CDR3 sequences, approximately 15% of them present only once. Time point indicated: newly diagnosed GD, antithyroid drugs for less than 3 months. PBMCs were the source of the RNA used for TCR sequencing. These data were likewise used in another study, on T cells in Graves' hyperthyroidism and ophthalmopathy.

The source material was peripheral blood mononuclear cells (PBMCs), sampled at new diagnosis, from a patient treated with antithyroid drugs. These receptors came from a young woman with Graves disease.

This clonotype occurred many times. The chain joins TRBV28 to TRBJ2-5; D is possibly TRBD1 (5 bases). Between the trimmed V and J ends, which lost 5 bases and 6 bases, there was a span of 13 bases. Germline V CDR1 and CDR2: MDHEN, SYDVKM. The CDR3 length is 13 residues. Here the CDR3 DNA reads TGTGCCAGCAGTATACCCCAGGGCAAGACCCAGTACTTC. This encodes CASSIPQGKTQYF. Full variable domain (remainder filled in from reference TRBV28 and TRBJ2-5): DVKVTQSSRYLVKRTGEKVFLECVQDMDHENMFWYRQDPGLGLRLIYFSYDVKMKEKGDIPEGYSVSREKKERFSLILESASTNQTSMYLCASSIPQGKTQYFGPGTRLLVL.

With regard to this clonotype: A much larger clone sits a single nucleotide away, making a read error possible. The CDR3 region is CASSPDSPNQPQHF. The DNA for the CDR3 is TGTGCCAGCAGCCCAGACAGCCCCAATCAGCCCCAGCATTTT. This sequence joins TRBV6-2 or TRBV6-3 and TRBJ1-5, with a tentative D call TRBD1 (5 bases). Germline CDR1 MNHEY, CDR2 SVGEGT. Trimming shortened V by 6 bases and J by 3 bases, and 12 bases separated the two germline ends. The CDR3 is 14 residues long.

This clonotype was detected ten times or more. V and J are TRBV7-9 and TRBJ2-7; TRBD1 agrees at 9 bases. Germline values: CDR1 SEHNR, CDR2 FQNEAQ (reference sequence). The length of the CDR3 is 15 residues. The V gene end was trimmed by 6 bases and the J gene end by 1 base; junction bases not matched to a gene: 7. The CDR3 DNA follows: TGTGCCAGCAGGTTCTCCGGGACAGGGTCCTACGAGCAGTACTTC. As protein: CASRFSGTGSYEQYF.

The chain combines TRBV7-2 with TRBJ2-5; D uncertain. V dropped 2 bases and J dropped 5 bases, with 15 bases sitting between them. This CDR3 has 15 amino acids. Germline V gene lookup returns CDR1 SGHTA and CDR2 FQGNSA. CDR3 sequence: CASSLTDPLPETQYF. The CDR3 nucleotides are TGTGCCAGCAGCTTAACGGATCCCCTCCCCGAGACCCAGTACTTC. Combining the CDR3 with reference TRBV7-2 and TRBJ2-5 gives the whole variable domain GAGVSQSPSNKVTEKGKDVELRCDPISGHTALYWYRQSLGQGLEFLIYFQGNSAPDKSGLPSDRFSAERTGGSVSTLTIQRTQQEDSAVYLCASSLTDPLPETQYFGPGTRLLVL.

This clonotype appeared many times. This chain connects TRBV18 to TRBJ1-1; D is unresolved. The CDR3 has 13 residues. Trimming pared 1 base from V and 10 bases from J, leaving 13 bases between. CDR1 is KGHSH, CDR2 LQKENI, per germline. CDR3 loop: CASSPLGESSAFF. In DNA form, the CDR3 reads TGTGCCAGCTCACCACTCGGGGAGAGTTCAGCTTTCTTT.

In its sample, this clonotype was seen a few times. This chain connects TRBV28 to TRBJ2-1, with TRBD1 as a possible D gene (6 bases). The germline V and J ends were trimmed by 5 bases and 5 bases, with 13 bases remaining between them. Germline loops: CDR1 MDHEN, CDR2 SYDVKM. The CDR3 runs to 14 residues. CDR3 in DNA: TGTGCCAGCAGTCCAACAGGGATGCACAATGAGCAGTTCTTC. Protein sequence: CASSPTGMHNEQFF.

This clonotype was recorded many times. The V and J genes are TRBV7-2 and TRBJ2-7, with D uncertain. The CDR3 consists of 14 residues. Trimming stripped 4 bases from V and 0 bases from J, with 10 bases between. In germline, CDR1 is SGHTA, CDR2 FQGNSA. CDR3 loop: CASSWTSRSYEQYF. CDR3 coding DNA: TGTGCCAGCAGCTGGACGAGCCGCTCCTACGAGCAGTACTTC.